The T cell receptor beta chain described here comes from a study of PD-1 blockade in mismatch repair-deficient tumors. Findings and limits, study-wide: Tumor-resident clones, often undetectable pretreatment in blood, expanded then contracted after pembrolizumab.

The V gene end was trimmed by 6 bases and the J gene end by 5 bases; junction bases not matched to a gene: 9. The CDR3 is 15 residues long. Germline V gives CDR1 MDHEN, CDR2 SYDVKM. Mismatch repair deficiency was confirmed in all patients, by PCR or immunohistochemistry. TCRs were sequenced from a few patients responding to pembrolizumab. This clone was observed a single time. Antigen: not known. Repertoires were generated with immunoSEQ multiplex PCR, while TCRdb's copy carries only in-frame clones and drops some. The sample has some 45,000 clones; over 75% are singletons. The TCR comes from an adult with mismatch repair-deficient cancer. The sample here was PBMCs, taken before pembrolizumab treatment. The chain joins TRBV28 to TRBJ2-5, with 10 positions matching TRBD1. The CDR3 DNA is TGTGCCAGCAGCTTACTGACGACAGGGGGCGAGACCCAGTACTTC. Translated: CASSLLTTGGETQYF.